This T cell receptor (beta chain) comes out of a study of spatial heterogeneity in lung cancer. TCRdb fed the 5' RACE reads into MiXCR, producing one record per CDR3 protein. The sample has about 14,000 distinct CDR3 sequences, 9.5% to 14% seen once. Sample time point: sample taken at primary tumor resection. TCRs were sequenced from unsorted whole RNA of tumor, nontumor lung or PBMC. From germline, CDR1 is KGHSH and CDR2 LQKENI. Trimming took 5 bases from V and 5 from J; bases not matched to a gene: 15. CDR3 length: 18 residues. V is TRBV18 and J is TRBJ2-1, with 10 bases identical to TRBD2. The source is a female donor with early-stage non-small cell lung cancer. Sample: PBMCs, taken at surgery. CDR3 coding DNA: TGTGCCAGCTCAGGACAGGGTAGCGGGAGGACCCAGCACAATGAGCAGTTCTTC. Amino acid sequence: CASSGQGSGRTQHNEQFF.